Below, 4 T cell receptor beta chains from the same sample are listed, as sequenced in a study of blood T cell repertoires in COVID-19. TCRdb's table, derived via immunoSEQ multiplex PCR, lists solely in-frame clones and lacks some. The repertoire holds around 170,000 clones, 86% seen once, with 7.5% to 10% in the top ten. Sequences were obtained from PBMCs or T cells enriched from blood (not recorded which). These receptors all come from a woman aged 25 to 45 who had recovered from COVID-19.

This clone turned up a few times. The DNA for the CDR3 is TGTGCCAGCAGCTTATACAGCGGGTCTGGAAACACCATATATTTT. Translating gives CASSLYSGSGNTIYF. The J gene is TRBJ1-3, the V gene TRBV7-2; no definite D call. This CDR3 comprises 15 residues. CDR1 and CDR2 (germline): SGHTA, FQGNSA. V was pared by 2 bases and J by 1 base, with 9 bases between.

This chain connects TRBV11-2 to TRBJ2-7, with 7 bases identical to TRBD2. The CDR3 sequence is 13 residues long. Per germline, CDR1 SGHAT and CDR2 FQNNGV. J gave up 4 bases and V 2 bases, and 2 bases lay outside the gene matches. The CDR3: CASSLTSEYEQYF. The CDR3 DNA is TGTGCCAGCAGCTTAACTAGCGAGTACGAGCAGTACTTC.

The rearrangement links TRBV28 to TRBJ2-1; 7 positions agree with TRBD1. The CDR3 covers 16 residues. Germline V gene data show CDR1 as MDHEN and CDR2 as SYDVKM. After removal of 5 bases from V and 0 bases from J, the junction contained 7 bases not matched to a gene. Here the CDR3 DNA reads TGTGCCAGCAGTATAGGACAGGCCCCCTCCTACAATGAGCAGTTCTTC. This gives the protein CASSIGQAPSYNEQFF.

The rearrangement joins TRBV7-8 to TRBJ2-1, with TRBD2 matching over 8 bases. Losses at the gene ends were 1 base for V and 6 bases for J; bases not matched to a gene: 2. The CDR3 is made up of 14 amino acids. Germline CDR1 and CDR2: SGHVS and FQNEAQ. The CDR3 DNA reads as TGTGCCAGCAGCTTAGATCGGGGGGGCAATGAGCAGTTCTTC. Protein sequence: CASSLDRGGNEQFF. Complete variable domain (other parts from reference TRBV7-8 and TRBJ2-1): GAGVSQSPRYKVAKRGQDVALRCDPISGHVSLFWYQQALGQGPEFLTYFQNEAQLDKSGLPSDRFFAERPEGSVSTLKIQRTQQEDSAVYLCASSLDRGGNEQFFGPGTRLTVL.